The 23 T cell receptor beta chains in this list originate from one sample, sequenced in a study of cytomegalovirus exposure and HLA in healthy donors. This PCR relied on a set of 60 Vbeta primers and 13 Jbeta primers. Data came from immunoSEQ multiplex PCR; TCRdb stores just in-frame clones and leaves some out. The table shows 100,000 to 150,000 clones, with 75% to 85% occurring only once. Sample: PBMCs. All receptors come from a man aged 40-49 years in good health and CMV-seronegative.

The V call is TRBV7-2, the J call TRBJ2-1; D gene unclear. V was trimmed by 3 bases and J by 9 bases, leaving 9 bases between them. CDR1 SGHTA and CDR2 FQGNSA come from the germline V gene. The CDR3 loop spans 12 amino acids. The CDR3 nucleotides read TGTGCCAGCAGCTTCGTCCCGGGTGAGCAGTTCTTC. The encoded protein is CASSFVPGEQFF.

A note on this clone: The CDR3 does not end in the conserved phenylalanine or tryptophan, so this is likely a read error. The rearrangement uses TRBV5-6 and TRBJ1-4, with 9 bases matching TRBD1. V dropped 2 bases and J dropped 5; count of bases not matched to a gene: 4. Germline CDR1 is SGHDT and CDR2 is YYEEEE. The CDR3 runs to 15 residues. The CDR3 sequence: CASSFWTGANEKLFV. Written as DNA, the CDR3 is TGTGCCAGCAGCTTCTGGACAGGGGCGAATGAAAAACTGTTTGTT.

The CDR3, as DNA: TGTGCCAGTGGACGGGACAGCACCTACGAGCAGTACTTC. It specifies CASGRDSTYEQYF. The V and J genes are TRBV19 and TRBJ2-7; 7 positions match TRBD1. The CDR3 is made up of 13 amino acids. The V gene's germline CDR1 is LNHDA and CDR2 SQIVND (reference sequence). The J segment lost 2 bases and the V segment lost 8 bases, leaving 6 bases of the junction unmatched.

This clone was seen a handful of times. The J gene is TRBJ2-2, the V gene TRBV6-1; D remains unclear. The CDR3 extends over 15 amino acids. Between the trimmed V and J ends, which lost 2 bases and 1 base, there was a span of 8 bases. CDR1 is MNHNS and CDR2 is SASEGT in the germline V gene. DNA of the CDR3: TGTGCCAGCAGTGAACGCCAGATGAACACCGGGGAGCTGTTTTTT. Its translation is CASSERQMNTGELFF.

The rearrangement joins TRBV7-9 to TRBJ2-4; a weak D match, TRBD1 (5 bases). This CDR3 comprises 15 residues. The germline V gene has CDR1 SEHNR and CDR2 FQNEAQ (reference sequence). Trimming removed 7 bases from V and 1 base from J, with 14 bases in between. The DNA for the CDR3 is TGTGCCAGCAACCTAAAGGACACCGCCAAAAACATTCAGTACTTC. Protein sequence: CASNLKDTAKNIQYF.

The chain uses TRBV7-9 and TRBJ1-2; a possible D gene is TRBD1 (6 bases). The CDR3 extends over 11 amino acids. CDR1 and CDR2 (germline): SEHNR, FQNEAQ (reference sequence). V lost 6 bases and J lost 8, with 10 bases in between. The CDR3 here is CASSNRVGYTF. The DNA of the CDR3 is TGTGCCAGCAGTAACAGGGTCGGCTACACCTTC.

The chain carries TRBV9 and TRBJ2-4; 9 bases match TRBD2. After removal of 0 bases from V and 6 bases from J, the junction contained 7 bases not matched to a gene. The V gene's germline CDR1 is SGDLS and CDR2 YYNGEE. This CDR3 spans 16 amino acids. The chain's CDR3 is CASSVGGGADLNIQYF. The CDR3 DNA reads TGTGCCAGCAGCGTAGGCGGGGGGGCAGATCTAAACATTCAGTACTTC. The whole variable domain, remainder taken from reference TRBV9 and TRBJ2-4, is DSGVTQTPKHLITATGQRVTLRCSPRSGDLSVYWYQQSLDQGLQFLIQYYNGEERAKGNILERFSAQQFPDLHSELNLSSLELGDSALYFCASSVGGGADLNIQYFGAGTRLSVL.

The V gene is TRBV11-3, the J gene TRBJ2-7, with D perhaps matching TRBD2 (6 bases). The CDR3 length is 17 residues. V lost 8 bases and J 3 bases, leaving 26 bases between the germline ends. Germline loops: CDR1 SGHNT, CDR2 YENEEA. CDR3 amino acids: CASPLTSKMNLYYEQYF. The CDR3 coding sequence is TGTGCCAGCCCCCTCACTAGCAAGATGAACTTATACTACGAGCAGTACTTC.

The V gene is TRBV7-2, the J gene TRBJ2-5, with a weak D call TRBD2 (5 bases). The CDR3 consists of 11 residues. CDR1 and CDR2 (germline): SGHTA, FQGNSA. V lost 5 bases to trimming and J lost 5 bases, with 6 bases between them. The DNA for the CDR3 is TGTGCCAGCAGCCGGGGTGAGACCCAGTACTTC. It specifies CASSRGETQYF.

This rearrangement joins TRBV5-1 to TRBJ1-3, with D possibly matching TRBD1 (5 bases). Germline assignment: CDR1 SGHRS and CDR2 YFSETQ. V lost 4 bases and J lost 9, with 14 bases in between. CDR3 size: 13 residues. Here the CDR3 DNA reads TGCGCCAGCAGCCCCCGGGGGGATGGCACCATATATTTT. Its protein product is CASSPRGDGTIYF.

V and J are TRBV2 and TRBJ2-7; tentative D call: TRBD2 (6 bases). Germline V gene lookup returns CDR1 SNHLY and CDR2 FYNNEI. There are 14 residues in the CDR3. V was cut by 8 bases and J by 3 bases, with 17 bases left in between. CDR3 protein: CASGGGGSGYEQYF. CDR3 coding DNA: TGTGCCAGCGGGGGAGGCGGTAGCGGCTACGAGCAGTACTTC. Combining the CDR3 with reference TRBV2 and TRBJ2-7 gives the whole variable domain EPEVTQTPSHQVTQMGQEVILRCVPISNHLYFYWYRQILGQKVEFLVSFYNNEISEKSEIFDDQFSVERPDGSNFTLKIRSTKLEDSAMYFCASGGGGSGYEQYFGPGTRLTVT.

In DNA form, the CDR3 reads TGTGCCACCAGCAGAGATTACGCGGTTGCGGTTAGGCAGCCCCAGCATTTT. The encoded protein is CATSRDYAVAVRQPQHF. The V gene is TRBV15, the J gene TRBJ1-5; no definite D call. Trimming removed 0 bases at V and 7 bases at J, with 19 bases between. This CDR3 has 17 amino acids. The germline gives CDR1 LNHNV, CDR2 YYDKDF (reference sequence).

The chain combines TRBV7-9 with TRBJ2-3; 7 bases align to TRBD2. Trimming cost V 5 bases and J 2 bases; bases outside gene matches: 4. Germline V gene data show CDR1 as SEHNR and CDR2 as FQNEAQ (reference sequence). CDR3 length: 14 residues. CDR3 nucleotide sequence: TGTGCCAGCAGCCTCGGGGGGACCACAGATACGCAGTATTTT. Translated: CASSLGGTTDTQYF.

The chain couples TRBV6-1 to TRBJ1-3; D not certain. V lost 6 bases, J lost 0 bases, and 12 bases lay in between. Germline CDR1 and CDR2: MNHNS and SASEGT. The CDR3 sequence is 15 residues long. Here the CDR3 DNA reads TGTGCCAGCAGGCGTGGGGAGGCCTCTGGAAACACCATATATTTT. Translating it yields CASRRGEASGNTIYF.

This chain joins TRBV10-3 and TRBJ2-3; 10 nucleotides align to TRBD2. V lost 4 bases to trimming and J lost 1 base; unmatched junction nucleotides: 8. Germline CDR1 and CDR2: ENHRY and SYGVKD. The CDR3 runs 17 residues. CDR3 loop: CAISGDPGLAGTDTQYF. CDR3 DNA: TGTGCCATCAGTGGAGACCCTGGACTAGCGGGCACAGATACGCAGTATTTT.

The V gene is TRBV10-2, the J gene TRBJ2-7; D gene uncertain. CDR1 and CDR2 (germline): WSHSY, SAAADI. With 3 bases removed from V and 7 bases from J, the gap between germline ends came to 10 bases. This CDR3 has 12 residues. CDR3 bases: TGCGCCAGCAGTGAAGTCCCCAGGGAGCAGTACTTC. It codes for CASSEVPREQYF.

The DNA for the CDR3 is TGTGCCAGCAGGCGCCCCGGAGGAGTCCCTGAAGCTTTCTTT. Translation gives CASRRPGGVPEAFF. V usage is TRBV28 and J usage is TRBJ1-1; D is uncertain. Per germline, CDR1 MDHEN and CDR2 SYDVKM. V shed 6 bases and J shed 6 bases, with 17 bases lying between them. The CDR3 contains 14 residues.

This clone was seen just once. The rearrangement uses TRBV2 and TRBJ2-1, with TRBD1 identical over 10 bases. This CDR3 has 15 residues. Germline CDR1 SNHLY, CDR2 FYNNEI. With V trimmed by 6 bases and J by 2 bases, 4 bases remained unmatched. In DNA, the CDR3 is TGTGCCAGCAGGCCGACAGGGGGCACCTACAATGAGCAGTTCTTC. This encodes CASRPTGGTYNEQFF. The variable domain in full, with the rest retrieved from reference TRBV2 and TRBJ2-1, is EPEVTQTPSHQVTQMGQEVILRCVPISNHLYFYWYRQILGQKVEFLVSFYNNEISEKSEIFDDQFSVERPDGSNFTLKIRSTKLEDSAMYFCASRPTGGTYNEQFFGPGTRLTVL.

The CDR3 DNA is TGCGCCAGCCAGCCCAGAGCGCGGAGGGCCCAGGGCACAGATACGCAGTATTTT. As protein: CASQPRARRAQGTDTQYF. V and J are TRBV5-1 and TRBJ2-3; perhaps TRBD2 as D (6 bases). With 7 bases removed from V and 1 base from J, the gap between germline ends came to 25 bases. The CDR3 covers 18 residues. Germline V gene data show CDR1 as SGHRS and CDR2 as YFSETQ.

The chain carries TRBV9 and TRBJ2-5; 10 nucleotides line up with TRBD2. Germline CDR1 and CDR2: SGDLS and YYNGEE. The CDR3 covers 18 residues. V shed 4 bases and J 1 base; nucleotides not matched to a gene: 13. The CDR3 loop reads CASSSQNGVAGGQETQYF. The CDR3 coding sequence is TGTGCCAGCAGCTCCCAAAACGGGGTAGCGGGAGGCCAAGAGACCCAGTACTTC. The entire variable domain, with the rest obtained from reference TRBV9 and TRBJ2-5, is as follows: DSGVTQTPKHLITATGQRVTLRCSPRSGDLSVYWYQQSLDQGLQFLIQYYNGEERAKGNILERFSAQQFPDLHSELNLSSLELGDSALYFCASSSQNGVAGGQETQYFGPGTRLLVL.

The CDR3 DNA is TGTGCCAGCGTACCAACTGGGCGGGGGGGCCCGGAGACCCAGTACTTC. This codes for CASVPTGRGGPETQYF. This sequence joins TRBV5-6 and TRBJ2-5; 9 nucleotides match TRBD2. From germline, CDR1 is SGHDT and CDR2 YYEEEE. CDR3 size: 16 residues. Trimming took 7 bases from V and 5 from J; bases not matched to a gene: 15.

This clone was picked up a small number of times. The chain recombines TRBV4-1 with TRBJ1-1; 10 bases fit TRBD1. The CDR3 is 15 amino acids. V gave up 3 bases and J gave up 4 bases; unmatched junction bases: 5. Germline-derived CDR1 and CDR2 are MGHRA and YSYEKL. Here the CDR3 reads CASSHPGQGPTEAFF. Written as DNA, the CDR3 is TGCGCCAGCAGCCACCCGGGACAGGGGCCCACTGAAGCTTTCTTT.

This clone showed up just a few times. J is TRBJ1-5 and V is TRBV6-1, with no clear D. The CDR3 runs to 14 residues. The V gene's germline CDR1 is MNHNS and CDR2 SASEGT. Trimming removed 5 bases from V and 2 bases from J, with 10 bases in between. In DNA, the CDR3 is TGTGCCAGCAGTCGGGAGCTCGGCAATCAGCCCCAGCATTTT. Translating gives CASSRELGNQPQHF.